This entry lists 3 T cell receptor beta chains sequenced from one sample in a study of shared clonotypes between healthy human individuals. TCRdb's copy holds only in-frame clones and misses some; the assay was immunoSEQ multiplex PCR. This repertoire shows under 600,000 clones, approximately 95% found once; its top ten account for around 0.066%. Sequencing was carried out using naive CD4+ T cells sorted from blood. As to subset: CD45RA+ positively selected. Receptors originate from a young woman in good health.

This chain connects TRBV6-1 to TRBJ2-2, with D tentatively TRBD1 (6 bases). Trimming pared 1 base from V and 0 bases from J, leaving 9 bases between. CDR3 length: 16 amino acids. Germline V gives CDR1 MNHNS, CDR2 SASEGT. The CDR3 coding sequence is TGTGCCAGCAGTGAAGTTGGGACACCGAACACCGGGGAGCTGTTTTTT. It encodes CASSEVGTPNTGELFF.

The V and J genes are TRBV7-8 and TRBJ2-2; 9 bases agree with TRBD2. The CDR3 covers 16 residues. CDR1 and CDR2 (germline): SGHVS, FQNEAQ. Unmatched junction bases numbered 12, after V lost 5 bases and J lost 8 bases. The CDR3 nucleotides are TGTGCCAGCAGCCCCCTAGCGGGACAAGGACCGGGGGAGCTGTTTTTT. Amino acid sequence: CASSPLAGQGPGELFF. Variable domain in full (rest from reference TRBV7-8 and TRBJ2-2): GAGVSQSPRYKVAKRGQDVALRCDPISGHVSLFWYQQALGQGPEFLTYFQNEAQLDKSGLPSDRFFAERPEGSVSTLKIQRTQQEDSAVYLCASSPLAGQGPGELFFGEGSRLTVL.

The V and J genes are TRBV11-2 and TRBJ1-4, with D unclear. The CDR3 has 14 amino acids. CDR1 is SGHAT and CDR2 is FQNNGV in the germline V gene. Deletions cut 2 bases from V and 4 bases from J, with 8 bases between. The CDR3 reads CASSLYSFNEKLFF. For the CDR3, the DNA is TGTGCCAGCAGCTTATACAGCTTTAATGAAAAACTGTTTTTT.